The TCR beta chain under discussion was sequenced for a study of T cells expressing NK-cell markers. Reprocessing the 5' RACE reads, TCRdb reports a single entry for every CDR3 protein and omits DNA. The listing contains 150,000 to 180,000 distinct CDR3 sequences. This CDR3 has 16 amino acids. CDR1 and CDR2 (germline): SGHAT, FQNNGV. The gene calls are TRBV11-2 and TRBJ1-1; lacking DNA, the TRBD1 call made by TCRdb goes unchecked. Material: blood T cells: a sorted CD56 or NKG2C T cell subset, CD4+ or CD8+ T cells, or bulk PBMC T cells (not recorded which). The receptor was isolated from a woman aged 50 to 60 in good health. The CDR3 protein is CASSPTWTGVNTEAFF.